What follows are 10 T cell receptor beta chains derived from one specimen sequenced in a study of Graves' ophthalmopathy and Graves' hyperthyroidism. RNA transcripts yielded amplified TCR beta CDR3 regions. Scientists carried out first-round RT-PCR using HTBI primers and then a second-round multiplex PCR. TCRdb reprocessed the multiplex PCR reads via MiXCR and lists one record per CDR3 protein. In the table there are 300,000 or so distinct CDR3 sequences, roughly a sixth of which are singletons. Sequencing was performed on peripheral blood. All receptors come from an adult man with Graves' ophthalmopathy.

This clonotype has ten or more counts. The rearrangement joins TRBV6-2 or TRBV6-3 to TRBJ2-6; tentative D call: TRBD2 (5 bases). The CDR3 consists of 14 residues. CDR1 is MNHEY, CDR2 SVGEGT, per germline. The V and J ends lost 4 bases and 2 bases respectively, with 6 bases between them. The DNA for the CDR3 is TGTGCCAGCAGTTTCGGGGCTGGGGCCAACGTCCTGACTTTC. Translating gives CASSFGAGANVLTF.

The chain links TRBV28 to TRBJ1-2; D is ambiguous. The CDR3 runs 17 residues. From germline, CDR1 is MDHEN and CDR2 SYDVKM. V was pared by 6 bases and J by 3 bases, with 23 bases between. The CDR3 is CASSSTNWARSYYGYTF. The CDR3 region has the DNA TGTGCCAGCAGCTCCACGAATTGGGCCAGGTCTTACTATGGCTACACCTTC.

CDR3 in DNA: TGTGCCATCACAGGGTCTGGGGCCAACGTCCTGACTTTC. It yields the protein CAITGSGANVLTF. J is TRBJ2-6 and V is TRBV10-3, with TRBD1 as a possible D gene (5 bases). CDR3 length: 13 residues. V lost 7 bases and J 1 base, leaving 5 bases between the germline ends. Germline values: CDR1 ENHRY, CDR2 SYGVKD.

This clonotype has ten or more counts. The V gene is TRBV7-2, the J gene TRBJ2-7; maybe TRBD2 (7 bases). The CDR3 is 14 residues long. Trimming shortened V by 6 bases and J by 4 bases, and 16 bases separated the two germline ends. The germline V gene has CDR1 SGHTA and CDR2 FQGNSA. CDR3 nucleotide sequence: TGTGCCAGCAGTCCCTGGGGGGGGCGATACGAGCAGTACTTC. It codes for CASSPWGGRYEQYF. The complete variable domain, with remaining parts taken from reference TRBV7-2 and TRBJ2-7, reads GAGVSQSPSNKVTEKGKDVELRCDPISGHTALYWYRQSLGQGLEFLIYFQGNSAPDKSGLPSDRFSAERTGGSVSTLTIQRTQQEDSAVYLCASSPWGGRYEQYFGPGTRLTVT.

The V gene is TRBV15, the J gene TRBJ2-5; D gene unclear. This CDR3 is 15 amino acids long. V lost 1 base and J lost 2, with 11 bases in between. Germline CDR1 LNHNV, CDR2 YYDKDF (reference sequence). This chain's CDR3 is CATSRGSTGQETQYF. DNA of the CDR3: TGTGCCACCAGCAGAGGATCGACTGGGCAAGAGACCCAGTACTTC.

This clonotype has a count of ten or more. V gene TRBV2 combines with J gene TRBJ1-1, with TRBD1 as a possible D gene (6 bases). The germline V gene has CDR1 SNHLY and CDR2 FYNNEI. V lost 4 bases, J lost 0 bases, and 15 bases lay in between. CDR3 length equals 16 residues. The CDR3 loop is CASSVELRTVNTEAFF. DNA of the CDR3: TGTGCCAGCAGTGTAGAACTGCGGACAGTGAACACTGAAGCTTTCTTT.

This clonotype was seen at least ten times. The chain has TRBV6-2 or TRBV6-3 and TRBJ1-6; the D gene is possibly TRBD1 (5 bases). Trimming took off 5 bases at V and 11 bases at J, with 7 bases between the two ends. Germline CDR1 is MNHEY and CDR2 is SVGEGT. The CDR3 is 11 residues long. The CDR3 loop is CASSRGAPLHF. The CDR3 DNA follows: TGTGCCAGCAGTAGGGGTGCACCCCTCCACTTT.

This clonotype appeared many times. This chain uses TRBV9 with TRBJ2-7; 8 positions match TRBD2. Trimming at V came to 4 bases and at J to 7 bases, leaving 13 bases not matched to a gene. Per the germline V gene, CDR1 is SGDLS and CDR2 is YYNGEE. CDR3 length: 15 amino acids. This CDR3 is CASSPSGGEESEQYF. The CDR3 region has the DNA TGTGCCAGCAGCCCATCGGGGGGGGAGGAGAGTGAGCAGTACTTC.

This clonotype was found many times. This chain links TRBV5-1 with TRBJ1-1; D is undetermined. The CDR3 loop spans 13 amino acids. Between the trimmed V and J ends, which lost 6 bases and 0 bases, there was a span of 9 bases. The germline V gene encodes CDR1 SGHRS and CDR2 YFSETQ. The CDR3 DNA sequence: TGCGCCAGCAAGGCACGGCTGAACACTGAAGCTTTCTTT. It codes for CASKARLNTEAFF.

This clonotype was counted ten times or more. For the CDR3, the DNA is TGTGCCAGCAGCTTAGATGCGGCAAAGAACACCGGGGAGCTGTTTTTT. Its translation: CASSLDAAKNTGELFF. The rearrangement uses TRBV11-1 and TRBJ2-2; no definite D call. This CDR3 is built from 16 residues. Germline CDR1 SGHAT, CDR2 FQDESV (reference sequence). V was cut by 1 base and J by 1 base, with 10 bases left in between.